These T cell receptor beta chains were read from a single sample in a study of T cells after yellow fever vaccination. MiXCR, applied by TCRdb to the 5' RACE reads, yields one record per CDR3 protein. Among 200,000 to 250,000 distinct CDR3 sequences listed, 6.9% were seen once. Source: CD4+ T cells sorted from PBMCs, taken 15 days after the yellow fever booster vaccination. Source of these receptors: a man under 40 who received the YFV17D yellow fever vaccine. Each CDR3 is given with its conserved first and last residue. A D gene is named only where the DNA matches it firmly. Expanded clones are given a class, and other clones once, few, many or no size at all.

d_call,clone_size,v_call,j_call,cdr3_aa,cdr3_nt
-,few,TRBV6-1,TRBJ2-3,CASSLDGEADTQYF,TGTGCCAGCAGTCTTGATGGAGAGGCGGATACGCAGTATTTT
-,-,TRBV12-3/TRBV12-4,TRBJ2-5,CASSPRLQETQYF,TGTGCCAGCAGCCCGCGACTCCAGGAGACCCAGTACTTC
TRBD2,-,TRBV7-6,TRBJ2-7,CASSPRLATRSEQYF,TGTGCCAGCAGCCCTCGACTAGCGACCCGGTCGGAGCAGTACTTC
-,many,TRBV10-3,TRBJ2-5,CAISFKGLGETQYF,TGTGCCATCAGTTTCAAAGGGTTAGGAGAGACCCAGTACTTC
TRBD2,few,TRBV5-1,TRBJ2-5,CASSLTGTSGETQHF,TGCGCCAGCAGCTTGACCGGGACTAGCGGCGAGACCCAGCACTTC
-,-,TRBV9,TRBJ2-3,CASSPGGGDTQYF,TGTGCCAGCAGCCCCGGGGGTGGTGATACGCAGTATTTT
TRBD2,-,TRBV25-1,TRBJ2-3,CATVAGNTDTQYF,TGTGCCACCGTAGCGGGGAACACAGATACGCAGTATTTT
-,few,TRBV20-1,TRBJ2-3,CSARGLQTDTQYF,TGCAGTGCCAGAGGCCTTCAAACAGATACGCAGTATTTT
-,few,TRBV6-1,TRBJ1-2,CASKPSDSKPNYGYTF,TGTGCCAGCAAGCCGTCGGACAGCAAACCTAACTATGGCTACACCTTC
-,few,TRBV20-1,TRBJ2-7,CSASSGHRSSYEQYF,TGCAGTGCTAGTTCAGGACATCGGAGCTCCTACGAGCAGTACTTC
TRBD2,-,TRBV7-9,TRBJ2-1,CASSPNQGLAGDNEQFF,TGTGCCAGCAGCCCAAATCAGGGGCTAGCGGGAGATAATGAGCAGTTCTTC
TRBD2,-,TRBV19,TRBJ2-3,CASTSGTRSSDTQYF,TGTGCCAGTACCTCCGGGACTAGATCGTCCGATACGCAGTATTTT
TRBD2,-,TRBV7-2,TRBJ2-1,CASSFGTISEQFF,TGTGCCAGCAGCTTTGGGACTATCAGTGAGCAGTTCTTC
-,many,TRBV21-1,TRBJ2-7,CASSRFRDRGNGEQYF,TGTGCCAGCAGCAGATTCCGGGACAGGGGAAATGGGGAGCAGTACTTC
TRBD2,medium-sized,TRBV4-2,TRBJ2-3,CASSQALGLANTDTQYF,TGTGCCAGCAGCCAAGCTCTGGGACTAGCGAACACAGATACGCAGTATTTT